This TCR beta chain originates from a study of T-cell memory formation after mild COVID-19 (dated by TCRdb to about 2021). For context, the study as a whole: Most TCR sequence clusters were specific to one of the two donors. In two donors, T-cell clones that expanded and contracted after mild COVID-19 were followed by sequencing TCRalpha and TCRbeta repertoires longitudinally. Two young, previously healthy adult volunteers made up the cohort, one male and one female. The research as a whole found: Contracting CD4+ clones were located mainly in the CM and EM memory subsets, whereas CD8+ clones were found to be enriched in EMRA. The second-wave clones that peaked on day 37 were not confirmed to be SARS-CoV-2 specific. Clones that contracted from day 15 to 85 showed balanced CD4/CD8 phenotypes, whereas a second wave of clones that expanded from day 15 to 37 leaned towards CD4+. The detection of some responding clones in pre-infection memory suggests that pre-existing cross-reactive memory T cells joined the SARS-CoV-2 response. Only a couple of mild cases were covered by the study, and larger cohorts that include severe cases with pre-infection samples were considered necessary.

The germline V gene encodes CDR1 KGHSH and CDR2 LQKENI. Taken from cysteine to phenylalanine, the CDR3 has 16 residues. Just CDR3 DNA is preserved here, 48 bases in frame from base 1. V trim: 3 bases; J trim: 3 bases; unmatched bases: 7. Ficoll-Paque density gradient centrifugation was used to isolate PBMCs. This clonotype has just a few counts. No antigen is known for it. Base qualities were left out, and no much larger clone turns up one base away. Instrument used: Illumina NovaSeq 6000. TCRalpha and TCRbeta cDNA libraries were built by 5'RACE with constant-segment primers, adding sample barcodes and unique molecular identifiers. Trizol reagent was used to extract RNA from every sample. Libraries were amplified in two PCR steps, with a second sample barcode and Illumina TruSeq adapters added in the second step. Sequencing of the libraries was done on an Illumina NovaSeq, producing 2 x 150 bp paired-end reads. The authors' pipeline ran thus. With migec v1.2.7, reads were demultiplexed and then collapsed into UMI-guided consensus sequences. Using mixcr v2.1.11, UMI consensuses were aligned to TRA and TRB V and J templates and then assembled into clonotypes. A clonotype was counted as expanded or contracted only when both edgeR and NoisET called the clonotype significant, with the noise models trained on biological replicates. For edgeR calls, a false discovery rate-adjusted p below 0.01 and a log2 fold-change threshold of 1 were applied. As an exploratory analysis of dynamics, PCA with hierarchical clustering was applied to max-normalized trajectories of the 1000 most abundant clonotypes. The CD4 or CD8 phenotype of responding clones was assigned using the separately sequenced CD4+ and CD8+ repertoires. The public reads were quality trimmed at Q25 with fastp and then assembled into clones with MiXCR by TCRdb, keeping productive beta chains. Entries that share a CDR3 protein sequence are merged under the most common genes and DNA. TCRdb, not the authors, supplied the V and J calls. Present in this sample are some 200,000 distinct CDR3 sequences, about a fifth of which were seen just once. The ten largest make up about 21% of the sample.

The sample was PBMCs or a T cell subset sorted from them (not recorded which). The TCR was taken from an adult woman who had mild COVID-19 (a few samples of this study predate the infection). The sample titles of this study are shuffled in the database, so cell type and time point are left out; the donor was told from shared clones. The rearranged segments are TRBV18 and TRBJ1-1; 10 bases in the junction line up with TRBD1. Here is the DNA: TGTGCCAGCTCACCGACAGGGGGCCTGGCCTACACTGAAGCTTTCTTT. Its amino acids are CASSPTGGLAYTEAFF.